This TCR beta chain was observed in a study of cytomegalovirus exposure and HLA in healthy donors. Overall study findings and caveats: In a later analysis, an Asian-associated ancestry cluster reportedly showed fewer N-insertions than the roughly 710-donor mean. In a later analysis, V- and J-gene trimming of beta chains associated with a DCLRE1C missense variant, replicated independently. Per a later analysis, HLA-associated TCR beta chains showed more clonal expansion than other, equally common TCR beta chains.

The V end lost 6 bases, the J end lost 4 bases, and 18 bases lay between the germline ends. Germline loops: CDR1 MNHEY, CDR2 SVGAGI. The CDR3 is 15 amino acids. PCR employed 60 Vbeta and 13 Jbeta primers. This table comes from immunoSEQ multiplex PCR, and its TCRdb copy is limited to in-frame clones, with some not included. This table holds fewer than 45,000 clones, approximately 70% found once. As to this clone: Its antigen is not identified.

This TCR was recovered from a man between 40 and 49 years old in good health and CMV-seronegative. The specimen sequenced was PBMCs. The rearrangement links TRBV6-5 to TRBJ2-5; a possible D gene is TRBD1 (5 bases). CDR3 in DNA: TGTGCCAGCAGATCCGACAGAAGCCTCGGAGAGACCCAGTACTTC. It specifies CASRSDRSLGETQYF.